This T cell receptor beta chain was recorded in a study of response to subunit inactivated influenza vaccine. Regarding the study as a whole: It was the authors' suggestion that each seasonal influenza vaccination recruits few new T cells.

In the case of this clonotype: Its antigen is unknown.

MiXCR, applied by TCRdb to the RT-PCR reads, yields one record per CDR3 protein. This table has some 150,000 distinct CDR3 sequences, about 12% appearing once. Germline loops: CDR1 LNHNV, CDR2 YYDKDF (reference sequence). The CDR3 has 15 amino acids. V gave up 4 bases and J gave up 6 bases; unmatched junction bases: 9. The same specimen was also included in a second study, on T cells expressing NK-cell markers. This second study says: TCR beta cDNA was made by 5'RACE template switching with UMIs. The sorts in several experiments were restricted to alpha-beta TCR T cells by an anti-gamma-delta TCR antibody. One observes that, in a few donors, these clonotypes were also the leading ones within the CD3+CD56-NKG2C+ fraction.

The chain recombines TRBV15 with TRBJ2-7; 10 bases match TRBD1. The sample consisted of CD8+ T cells sorted from PBMCs, taken less than 13 days after vaccination. The origin of this receptor is a man aged 50 to 60 who received an inactivated influenza vaccine. The CDR3 region is CATSTRDRGSSEQYF. As DNA, the CDR3 is TGTGCCACCAGCACCCGGGACAGGGGTTCTTCCGAGCAGTACTTC.